This TCR beta chain was identified in a study of shared clonotypes between healthy human individuals. This clone has a single count. Naive CD8 cells lacked CD45RO, underwent positive selection for CCR7 and left out terminally differentiated effector memory CD45RA+ cells. The table came from immunoSEQ multiplex PCR; TCRdb's copy has only in-frame clones and leaves some out. This sample has millions of clones, with about 93% found just once. With 0 bases removed from V and 2 bases from J, the gap between germline ends came to 14 bases. CDR3 length: 16 amino acids. Germline CDR1 is SGDLS and CDR2 is YYNGEE.

The sequenced sample was naive CD8+ T cells from PBMCs. V and J are TRBV9 and TRBJ1-2; no definite D call. This TCR came from a man in his late teens or twenties in good health. Some clones in this sample may be carry-over from other donors' samples. The CDR3 DNA follows: TGTGCCAGCAGCGTAGATCCAGTTACCAGCAACTATGGCTACACCTTC. It specifies CASSVDPVTSNYGYTF.